These 9 T cell receptor beta chains were all obtained from the same sample, sequenced in a study of blood T cell repertoires in COVID-19. Assay used: immunoSEQ multiplex PCR; TCRdb lists only in-frame clones, some missing. Of about 110,000 clones in the sample, about 79% were seen once. Specimen: peripheral blood. These receptors originate from a woman of 80 years or more with active or convalescent COVID-19.

This chain joins TRBV7-2 and TRBJ2-3, with 12 nucleotides matching TRBD2. The J segment lost 11 bases and the V segment lost 2 bases, leaving 20 bases of the junction unmatched. The length of the CDR3 is 19 residues. Germline V CDR1 and CDR2: SGHTA, FQGNSA. CDR3 loop: CASSLSRNLAGGPREGQYF. The CDR3 bases are TGTGCCAGCAGCTTATCCCGCAACCTAGCGGGAGGGCCGAGGGAGGGGCAGTATTTT.

The chain uses TRBV19 and TRBJ2-3; 14 bases match TRBD2. The ends lost 6 bases at V and 5 bases at J; junction bases unmatched: 4. Germline V CDR1 and CDR2: LNHDA, SQIVND (reference sequence). This CDR3 is 15 amino acids long. CDR3 amino acids: CASSRTSGRQDTQYF. Written as DNA, the CDR3 is TGTGCCAGTAGCAGGACTAGCGGGAGGCAAGATACGCAGTATTTT.

The chain couples TRBV29-1 to TRBJ1-5; maybe TRBD1 (6 bases). The ends were cut back, 6 bases at V and 4 bases at J, with 13 bases in the middle. The CDR3 has 13 amino acids. Germline loops: CDR1 SQVTM, CDR2 ANQGSEA. Here the CDR3 DNA reads TGCAGCGTGCGGACAGAATCTAATCAGCCCCAGCATTTT. Translation gives CSVRTESNQPQHF.

The rearrangement uses TRBV6-5 and TRBJ2-7; D gene uncertain. The V end was cut by 8 bases, the J end by 5 bases, with 13 bases between. Germline V gives CDR1 MNHEY, CDR2 SVGAGI. The CDR3 loop spans 12 amino acids. CDR3 residues: CASAQWSDEQYF. Written as DNA, the CDR3 is TGTGCCAGCGCCCAGTGGTCTGACGAGCAGTACTTC.

The sample holds a few counts of this clone. For the CDR3, the DNA is TGTGCCAGCAGCGCTAGCGGGAGTAGGACAGATACGCAGTATTTT. Translating it yields CASSASGSRTDTQYF. This sequence joins TRBV7-9 and TRBJ2-3; 10 nucleotides line up with TRBD2. There are 15 residues in the CDR3. Losses at the gene ends were 5 bases for V and 3 bases for J; bases not matched to a gene: 5. Germline CDR1 is SEHNR and CDR2 is FQNEAQ (reference sequence).

This chain uses TRBV7-9 with TRBJ2-1, with a possible D match to TRBD2 (6 bases). V was cut by 6 bases and J by 0 bases, with 12 bases left in between. This CDR3 is built from 15 residues. Germline values: CDR1 SEHNR, CDR2 FQNEAQ (reference sequence). CDR3 residues: CASRPWRVSYNEQFF. CDR3 nucleotides: TGTGCCAGCAGACCATGGAGGGTCTCCTACAATGAGCAGTTCTTC.

In this sample, this clone turned up a few times. In nucleotides, the CDR3 is TGTGCCAGCAGTTACTCTGGCGGGAGAGTGGAAGAGACCCAGTACTTC. Translated, it gives CASSYSGGRVEETQYF. V is TRBV6-5 and J is TRBJ2-5; 7 bases align to TRBD2. Trimming cost V 0 bases and J 3 bases; bases outside gene matches: 7. The CDR3 is 16 amino acids. Per the germline V gene, CDR1 is MNHEY and CDR2 is SVGAGI.

Only one count was recorded for this clone. V usage is TRBV11-3 and J usage is TRBJ2-3, with 11 bases that match TRBD1. With 5 bases clipped from V and 5 bases from J, the junction kept 6 bases outside the gene matches. There are 15 residues in the CDR3. CDR1 is SGHNT, CDR2 YENEEA, per germline. CDR3 nucleotides: TGTGCCAGCAGCCGGGGACAGGGGGTAGAAGATACGCAGTATTTT. It specifies CASSRGQGVEDTQYF. The variable domain in full, with the rest retrieved from reference TRBV11-3 and TRBJ2-3, is EAGVVQSPRYKIIEKKQPVAFWCNPISGHNTLYWYLQNLGQGPELLIRYENEEAVDDSQLPKDRFSAERLKGVDSTLKIQPAELGDSAVYLCASSRGQGVEDTQYFGPGTRLTVL.

This sequence joins TRBV10-3 and TRBJ2-3; tentative D call: TRBD2 (6 bases). CDR1 and CDR2 (germline): ENHRY, SYGVKD. The CDR3 spans 14 residues. V gave up 4 bases and J gave up 1 base, with 9 bases separating them. The DNA of the CDR3 is TGTGCCATCAGTGGGAGGGCCGGCACAGATACGCAGTATTTT. This sequence encodes CAISGRAGTDTQYF.